The present TCR beta chain was sequenced within a study of CD4 T cell repertoires in COVID-19 (dated by TCRdb to about 2021). Broadly, across the study: For cross-reactivity analysis, CFSE-low cells were expanded with IL-2 for around 11 days and were then relabeled and restimulated with spike proteins from other coronaviruses. The study characterized naturally processed CD4+ T cell responses to SARS-CoV-2 spike and nucleoprotein in COVID-19-recovered individuals, using TCR Vbeta sequencing to assess clonal composition. In a few recovered individuals, the TCR Vbeta repertoire of SARS-CoV-2-reactive T cells was analyzed at the subset level. On the study overall, not on this receptor specifically: Between about 7 and 27% of SARS-CoV-2 clonotypes were also detected in secondary cultures stimulated with SARS-CoV and/or HKU1 spike, a finding consistent with cross-reactivity. Several of the most expanded SARS-CoV-2-reactive clonotypes were shared between two or all three memory subsets, suggesting intraclonal diversification.

V loses 5 bases, J loses 0 bases, and the germline ends lie 8 bases apart. Taken from the germline V gene (reference sequence), the CDR1 and CDR2 loops are MNHNY and SVGAGI. The CDR3 contains 14 residues, cysteine and phenylalanine counted. The kept DNA is CDR3 alone, 42 bases in frame from the first base. Explained via the paper, the time point label denotes: sample from a COVID-19-recovered individual after infection. The donors were patients who had recovered from mild-to-severe COVID-19. Memory T cell samples that were not cultured were sequenced immediately after ex vivo isolation. CD4+ total memory, central memory, effector memory and circulating T follicular helper cells were isolated from peripheral blood mononuclear cells. Library generation was performed with the immunoSEQ multiplex PCR assay. In the paper's pipeline: The Chao-Jaccard similarity index and counts of shared clonotypes were used to quantify repertoire overlap between subsets. TCRdb stores this immuneACCESS table with in-frame sequences only. Part of the clones is absent; in the studies checked, under half of the shortfall reflects unresolved V genes, and no reason is known for the rest. The V and J calls and clone size are taken from that table; D and trimming were inferred from the DNA. This sample lists more than 65,000 clones; roughly four fifths were detected once. Roughly 0.5% of the sample is held by the ten biggest clonotypes.

In its sample, this clone was seen a few times. The clone's antigen remains unknown. No much larger clone is present one base from it, and per-base qualities are unavailable. Sequenced material: CD4+ T cells from peripheral blood, taken after recovery from COVID-19. This receptor was obtained from a human donor who had COVID-19. Rearrangement joined TRBV6-6 to TRBJ1-5; a confident D gene designation cannot be given. This receptor carries the CDR3 CASSNQYSNQPQHF. In nucleotide form, the sequence is TGTGCCAGCAGTAATCAGTATAGCAATCAGCCCCAGCATTTT.